Listed here are 13 T cell receptor beta chains from one sample, sequenced in a study of shared clonotypes between healthy human individuals. Sequencing was performed with immunoSEQ multiplex PCR; in TCRdb, only in-frame clones are kept and a portion is missing. The profile shows roughly 1,500,000 clones, just under 99% of them singletons. Sequencing used naive CD4+ T cells sorted from blood. Noted subset: CD45RA+ positively selected. All receptors derive from a man aged 30 to 39 in good health.

The CDR3 loop is CASSLRHRGSSYEQYF. CDR3 bases: TGTGCCAGCAGCTTGCGTCACAGGGGTTCGAGCTACGAGCAGTACTTC. The chain is built from TRBV7-2 and TRBJ2-7; 7 bases agree with TRBD1. Trimming at V came to 3 bases and at J to 3 bases, leaving 11 bases not matched to a gene. CDR1 and CDR2 from the germline V gene are SGHTA and FQGNSA. The CDR3 runs 16 residues. Filled out from reference TRBV7-2 and TRBJ2-7, the complete variable domain reads GAGVSQSPSNKVTEKGKDVELRCDPISGHTALYWYRQSLGQGLEFLIYFQGNSAPDKSGLPSDRFSAERTGGSVSTLTIQRTQQEDSAVYLCASSLRHRGSSYEQYFGPGTRLTVT.

The chain combines TRBV11-2 with TRBJ2-3; no clear D. This CDR3 is built from 16 residues. The ends were cut back, 3 bases at V and 0 bases at J, with 13 bases in the middle. CDR1 and CDR2 from the germline V gene are SGHAT and FQNNGV. The CDR3 DNA sequence: TGTGCCAGCAGCTTTAAGACAATCACTAGCACAGATACGCAGTATTTT. Translated: CASSFKTITSTDTQYF.

This clone appeared a single time. The V and J genes are TRBV15 and TRBJ1-3; no clear D. Per germline, CDR1 LNHNV and CDR2 YYDKDF (reference sequence). Trimming shortened V by 3 bases and J by 0 bases, and 12 bases separated the two germline ends. The CDR3 is 16 residues long. In DNA form, the CDR3 reads TGTGCCACCAGCAGGGGTAGAACAAACTCTGGAAACACCATATATTTT. It translates to CATSRGRTNSGNTIYF.

V usage is TRBV5-1 and J usage is TRBJ2-2, with 9 bases aligning to TRBD2. V shed 6 bases, J shed 5 bases, and the junction held 14 bases outside the gene matches. This CDR3 is built from 17 residues. Germline V gene lookup returns CDR1 SGHRS and CDR2 YFSETQ. CDR3 bases: TGCGCCAGCAAAGTAAGCGGGAGGCGCCCGGTTACCGGGGAGCTGTTTTTT. This translates into CASKVSGRRPVTGELFF.

V gene TRBV7-3 combines with J gene TRBJ2-1, with TRBD2 matching over 7 bases. The CDR3 spans 15 residues. Germline V gives CDR1 SGHTA, CDR2 FQGTGA. The ends lost 5 bases at V and 8 bases at J; junction bases unmatched: 12. The CDR3 here is CASSPLAALSDEQFF. In DNA form, the CDR3 reads TGTGCCAGCAGCCCTCTAGCGGCCCTTAGTGATGAGCAGTTCTTC.

The chain couples TRBV7-8 to TRBJ2-1, with a possible D match to TRBD2 (6 bases). Per germline, CDR1 SGHVS and CDR2 FQNEAQ. The V gene lost 7 bases and the J gene lost 1 base, with 14 bases spanning the gap. The CDR3 is 15 residues long. CDR3 sequence: CASTRVSGSYNEQFF. The CDR3 nucleotides are TGTGCCAGCACCCGAGTTAGCGGATCCTACAATGAGCAGTTCTTC.

CDR3 protein: CASSRLDASSLEQFF. The CDR3 DNA sequence: TGTGCCAGCTCACGGCTTGATGCCTCATCGCTTGAGCAGTTCTTC. J is TRBJ2-1 and V is TRBV18; unclear D gene. The CDR3 consists of 15 residues. The V end was cut by 4 bases, the J end by 9 bases, with 19 bases between. Germline CDR1 is KGHSH and CDR2 is LQKENI.

The chain couples TRBV5-6 to TRBJ2-4; D possibly uses TRBD1 or TRBD2 (5 bases each). The CDR3 runs 15 residues. Trimming left V 4 bases short and J 6 bases short, with 17 bases between. CDR1 SGHDT and CDR2 YYEEEE come from the germline V gene. This CDR3 reads CASSRGPTGGNIQYF. The DNA of the CDR3 is TGTGCCAGCAGCCGGGGACCCACGGGTGGAAACATTCAGTACTTC.

J is TRBJ2-7 and V is TRBV4-1; possibly TRBD2 for D (7 bases). This CDR3 comprises 15 residues. In germline, CDR1 is MGHRA, CDR2 YSYEKL. V lost 3 bases and J lost 0, with 12 bases in between. The CDR3 nucleotides are TGCGCCAGCAGCCACGGGGGCGGGAGCTCCTACGAGCAGTACTTC. Translating it yields CASSHGGGSSYEQYF.

This clone was picked up one time. V is TRBV29-1 and J is TRBJ2-3, with TRBD2 as a possible D gene (5 bases). Trimming cost V 0 bases and J 6 bases, with 10 bases left between them. From germline, CDR1 is SQVTM and CDR2 ANQGSEA. This CDR3 has 13 amino acids. In nucleotides, the CDR3 is TGCAGCGTTGAAGACAGCGGTGGGGATACGCAGTATTTT. Its protein is CSVEDSGGDTQYF.

The rearrangement links TRBV5-1 to TRBJ2-2; D tentatively fits TRBD1 or TRBD2 (5 bases each). The V gene's germline CDR1 is SGHRS and CDR2 YFSETQ. This CDR3 region has 16 residues. The V gene lost 5 bases and the J gene lost 1 base, with 15 bases spanning the gap. The CDR3 region has the DNA TGCGCCAGCAGTCAACTCGGGGCGGGGAACACCGGGGAGCTGTTTTTT. It encodes CASSQLGAGNTGELFF.

The V and J genes are TRBV10-3 and TRBJ2-1; D is uncertain. V was trimmed by 3 bases and J by 2 bases, leaving 11 bases between them. CDR1 and CDR2 from the germline V gene are ENHRY and SYGVKD. The CDR3 has 15 residues. The CDR3 DNA reads TGTGCCATCAGTGATTCCAGCAAAGCCTACAATGAGCAGTTCTTC. Its protein product is CAISDSSKAYNEQFF.

This sequence joins TRBV9 and TRBJ2-5; D perhaps matches TRBD2 (6 bases). From germline, CDR1 is SGDLS and CDR2 YYNGEE. Trimming cost V 6 bases and J 5 bases, with 14 bases left between them. The CDR3 length is 13 residues. The CDR3 reads CASTGTSSETQYF. CDR3 nucleotides: TGTGCCAGCACTGGAACTAGCTCGGAGACCCAGTACTTC.